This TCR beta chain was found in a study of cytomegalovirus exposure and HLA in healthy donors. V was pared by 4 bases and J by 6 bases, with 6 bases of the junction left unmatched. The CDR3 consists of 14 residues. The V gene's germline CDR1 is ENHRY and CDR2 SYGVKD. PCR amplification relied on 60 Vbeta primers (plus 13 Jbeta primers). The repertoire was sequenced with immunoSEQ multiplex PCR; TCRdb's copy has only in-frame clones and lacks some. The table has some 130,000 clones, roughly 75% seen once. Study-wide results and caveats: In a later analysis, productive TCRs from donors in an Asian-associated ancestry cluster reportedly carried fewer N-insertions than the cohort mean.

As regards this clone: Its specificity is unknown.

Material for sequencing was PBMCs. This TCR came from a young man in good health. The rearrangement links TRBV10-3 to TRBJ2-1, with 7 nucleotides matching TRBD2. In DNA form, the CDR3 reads TGTGCCATCAGTGGGACTAGTTCGAGCAATGAGCAGTTCTTC. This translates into CAISGTSSSNEQFF.